This T cell receptor beta chain stems from a study of control samples from healthy donors and cancer patients. Generated by immunoSEQ multiplex PCR, the TCRdb table keeps only in-frame clones and is missing some. The table has 55,000 to 65,000 clones, over 75% seen once. This clone came up once. One junction end disagrees with the germline gene, perhaps due to a read error. This CDR3 is 13 amino acids long. Germline V gene lookup returns CDR1 SGHRS and CDR2 YFSETQ. The genes are TRBV5-1 and TRBJ2-7; 7 bases agree with TRBD1. The sequenced sample was PBMCs. This sequence was found in a woman aged 55-70 years with lung cancer. The chain's CDR3 is CASSLGQQYEQYF. The CDR3 region has the DNA TGCGCCAGCAGTTTGGGACAGCAGTACGAGCAGTACTTC.